The rows below give T cell receptor beta chains drawn from one sample of a study of cytomegalovirus exposure and HLA in healthy donors. Measured with immunoSEQ multiplex PCR; TCRdb has only the in-frame clones, and not every one. The table includes 300,000 or so clones, 84% detected once. Material: PBMCs. The receptors originated from a woman between 40 and 55 years old in good health and CMV-seropositive. CDR3s include the opening cysteine and the closing phenylalanine or tryptophan. The order of the fields is J gene, D gene, V gene, clone size, CDR3 DNA, CDR3 protein. D genes are given only for firm matches. Only some rows state a clone size, as once, few, many or a class for expanded clones.

TRBJ2-3 . TRBV19 . TGTGCCAGTAGTATAGATCATACAGGGACGCAGTATTTT CASSIDHTGTQYF
TRBJ1-6 TRBD1 TRBV14 . TGTGCCAGCGCCGCAGGGGGTCTGAATTCACCCCTCCACTTT CASAAGGLNSPLHF
TRBJ2-1 . TRBV28 . TGTGCCAGCAGTCCCCAGGGGTACCCCTACAATGAGCAGTTCTTC CASSPQGYPYNEQFF
TRBJ2-1 TRBD2 TRBV5-4 . TGTGCCAGCAAAGCGGGAGTAGGTAATGAGCAGTTCTTC CASKAGVGNEQFF
TRBJ2-7 TRBD2 TRBV23-1 . TGCGCCAGCAGCCCTAGCGGGACTGGCCCCTACGAGCAGTACTTC CASSPSGTGPYEQYF
TRBJ1-5 TRBD1 TRBV6-1 . TGTGCCAGCAGTGTACAGGGGGCAGACCAGCCCCAGCATTTT CASSVQGADQPQHF
TRBJ2-1 TRBD2 TRBV28 . TGTGCCAGCAGTTACCTTAGGACTAGCGGGAGTATTAATGAGCAGTTCTTC CASSYLRTSGSINEQFF
TRBJ2-1 TRBD1 TRBV5-1 once TGCGCCAGCAGCCGCACTGTCGGACAGGGGGCCGATGAGCAGTTCTTC CASSRTVGQGADEQFF
TRBJ2-7 . TRBV28 . TGTGCCAGCAGTACTACCCCCTACGAGCAGTACTTC CASSTTPYEQYF
TRBJ2-7 . TRBV28 . TGTGCCAGCAGCTGGGACTCCCCCTACGAGCAGTACTTC CASSWDSPYEQYF
TRBJ2-3 TRBD2 TRBV6-1 . TGTGCCAGCAGTGCTCGGACTAGCCCCACCACAGATACGCAGTATTTT CASSARTSPTTDTQYF
TRBJ2-3 . TRBV6-6 . TGTGCCAGCAGCCCCGTAGCGGAAACTAGCACAGATACGCAGTATTTT CASSPVAETSTDTQYF
TRBJ2-3 TRBD2 TRBV29-1 few TGCAGCGTTGACCCGGGACTACTCACAGATACGCAGTATTTT CSVDPGLLTDTQYF
TRBJ1-4 . TRBV6-5 . TGTGCCAGCAGCCGAGGGGGGGGGCAACTGTTTTTT CASSRGGGQLFF
TRBJ1-1 TRBD1 TRBV19 . TGTGCCAGTAGTGTGGGACAGTTCATGAACACTGAAGCTTTCTTT CASSVGQFMNTEAFF
TRBJ2-3 TRBD2 TRBV28 . TGTGCCAGCAGTTTATACCGGGGGGGGACTAGCACAGATACGCAGTATTTT CASSLYRGGTSTDTQYF
TRBJ2-5 . TRBV27 . TGTGCCAGCAGTTTCGAGAGGAGGGAGACCCAGTACTTC CASSFERRETQYF
TRBJ1-2 TRBD1 TRBV4-3 . TGCGCCAGCAGCCAAGACCGACAGGGGGACTATGGCTACACCTTC CASSQDRQGDYGYTF
TRBJ2-2 . TRBV5-4 . TGTGCCAGCAGCATGGACAGATTGAACACCGGGGAGCTGTTTTTT CASSMDRLNTGELFF
TRBJ1-2 . TRBV30 . TGTGCCTGGACAGGGGCGGATCATGGCTACACCTTC CAWTGADHGYTF
TRBJ2-1 . TRBV5-1 . TGCGCCAGCAGCCCAGGGGAGGGCAATGAGCAGTTCTTC CASSPGEGNEQFF
TRBJ1-4 . TRBV19 . TGTGCCAGTAGGCCTTTAGGGAGTGAAAAACTGTTTTTT CASRPLGSEKLFF
TRBJ2-3 TRBD2 TRBV7-2 few TGTGCCAGCAGCCCCCGACTAGCGGGGTACACAGATACGCAGTATTTT CASSPRLAGYTDTQYF
TRBJ2-3 TRBD2 TRBV11-3 . TGTGCCAGCAGCGCGGGGGTAGCCACACTGACAGATACGCAGTATTTT CASSAGVATLTDTQYF
TRBJ2-5 . TRBV7-3 . TGTGCCAGCAGCTCCCCTAACAGGGTAGACCAAGAGACCCAGTACTTC CASSSPNRVDQETQYF